The clone carrying this T cell receptor beta chain occurred many times. TCRdb reprocessed the 5' RACE reads with MiXCR, giving one entry per CDR3 protein. The table records over 45,000 distinct CDR3 sequences, about 5.6% of them present only once. This entry comes from a study of T cells after yellow fever vaccination. Germline V lookup: CDR1 SGHAT, CDR2 FQNNGV. The V and J ends lost 3 bases and 9 bases, in that order; junction bases with no gene match: 8. This CDR3 is 16 amino acids long. This chain connects TRBV11-2 to TRBJ1-6, with TRBD1 matching over 10 bases. The material sequenced was PBMCs, either bulk or a sorted T-cell subset (CD4+, CD8+, memory, or dextramer-sorted; not recorded which), taken on the day of the yellow fever booster vaccination. The receptor was isolated from a man aged 18 to 30 who received the YFV17D yellow fever vaccine. The CDR3 protein is CASSLTRDRGGSPLHF. For the CDR3, the DNA is TGTGCCAGCAGCTTGACCCGGGACAGGGGAGGTTCACCCCTCCACTTT.